The 11 T cell receptor beta chains below all came from one sample that was sequenced in a study of circulating and synovial CD4+ cells in juvenile arthritis. Only in-frame clones appear in the TCRdb table, and some are missing; sequencing was by immunoSEQ multiplex PCR. Among approximately 35,000 clones, more than 90% were seen once, and the ten largest hold around 0.15%. Material for sequencing was CD4+ T cells from blood. The receptors come from a human donor with juvenile idiopathic arthritis.

The chain employs TRBV7-2 and TRBJ2-1; a possible D gene is TRBD2 (7 bases). Germline CDR1 and CDR2: SGHTA and FQGNSA. Trimming stripped 5 bases from V and 5 bases from J, with 19 bases between. This CDR3 comprises 16 residues. As DNA, the CDR3 is TGTGCCAGCAGCAATGGACGGGGGGCCCAAAACAATGAGCAGTTCTTC. Its protein product is CASSNGRGAQNNEQFF.

The CDR3 sequence: CASSVSRNTEAFF. The CDR3 region has the DNA TGTGCCAGCAGCGTGTCCCGGAACACTGAAGCTTTCTTT. The chain uses TRBV9 and TRBJ1-1, with D uncertain. The V end was cut by 2 bases, the J end by 1 base, with 6 bases between. The CDR3 is made up of 13 amino acids. Germline loops: CDR1 SGDLS, CDR2 YYNGEE.

CDR3: CASSFGQGGDTQYF. In DNA form, the CDR3 reads TGTGCCAGCAGCTTCGGACAGGGCGGAGATACGCAGTATTTT. The rearrangement links TRBV7-2 to TRBJ2-3, with TRBD1 matching 8 bases. The V gene's germline CDR1 is SGHTA and CDR2 FQGNSA. V was clipped by 3 bases and J by 5 bases; unmatched bases: 4. The CDR3 has 14 residues.

The rearrangement joins TRBV7-3 to TRBJ2-7; possibly TRBD1 for D (6 bases). Germline CDR1 and CDR2: SGHTA and FQGTGA. With 5 bases removed from V and 3 bases from J, the gap between germline ends came to 17 bases. CDR3 length: 15 residues. Here the CDR3 reads CASSPTPGQDYEQYF. The CDR3 DNA reads as TGTGCCAGCAGCCCCACCCCGGGACAAGACTACGAGCAGTACTTC.

This sequence joins TRBV9 and TRBJ1-1; the D gene is possibly TRBD1 (6 bases). The V end was cut by 4 bases, the J end by 2 bases, with 9 bases between. The CDR3 extends over 13 amino acids. In germline, CDR1 is SGDLS, CDR2 YYNGEE. CDR3 protein: CASSTDSNTEAFF. The CDR3 nucleotides are TGTGCCAGCAGCACGGACAGCAACACTGAAGCTTTCTTT. Drawing the rest from reference TRBV9 and TRBJ1-1, the complete variable domain is DSGVTQTPKHLITATGQRVTLRCSPRSGDLSVYWYQQSLDQGLQFLIQYYNGEERAKGNILERFSAQQFPDLHSELNLSSLELGDSALYFCASSTDSNTEAFFGQGTRLTVV.

This chain connects TRBV19 to TRBJ2-6, with 9 bases identical to TRBD1. V was clipped by 3 bases and J by 3 bases; unmatched bases: 6. The CDR3 contains 17 residues. Germline CDR1 LNHDA, CDR2 SQIVND (reference sequence). The CDR3 reads CASSILDRGGGANVLTF. DNA for the CDR3: TGTGCCAGTAGTATTTTGGACAGGGGTGGTGGGGCCAACGTCCTGACTTTC.

The chain has TRBV19 and TRBJ2-6, with 8 bases matching TRBD1. The V and J ends lost 6 bases and 0 bases, in that order; junction bases with no gene match: 7. Germline loops: CDR1 LNHDA, CDR2 SQIVND (reference sequence). This CDR3 contains 17 residues. The DNA for the CDR3 is TGTGCCAGTAGGACCGGACAGGGAGACTCTGGGGCCAACGTCCTGACTTTC. It is translated as CASRTGQGDSGANVLTF. Full variable domain (remainder filled in from reference TRBV19 and TRBJ2-6): DGGITQSPKYLFRKEGQNVTLSCEQNLNHDAMYWYRQDPGQGLRLIYYSQIVNDFQKGDIAEGYSVSREKKESFPLTVTSAQKNPTAFYLCASRTGQGDSGANVLTFGAGSRLTVL.

The gene calls are TRBV11-2 and TRBJ2-1; 7 nucleotides line up with TRBD2. Germline V CDR1 and CDR2: SGHAT, FQNNGV. V shed 0 bases and J 8 bases; nucleotides not matched to a gene: 4. CDR3 length equals 14 residues. The CDR3, as DNA: TGTGCCAGCAGCTTAGAAGGACTAGGCCATGAGCAGTTCTTC. Encoded protein: CASSLEGLGHEQFF.

The chain is built from TRBV4-1 and TRBJ1-4; the D gene is possibly TRBD1 (6 bases). V was shortened by 2 bases and J by 6 bases, with 31 bases between the two germline ends. CDR1 is MGHRA, CDR2 YSYEKL, per germline. The CDR3 has 21 residues. CDR3 amino acids: CASSQRVGRTTLQGIDEKLFF. CDR3 DNA sequence: TGCGCCAGCAGCCAACGGGTCGGCCGGACGACTTTACAGGGAATCGATGAAAAACTGTTTTTT.

A note on this clone: The sample contains more than one DNA sequence encoding this CDR3. This chain links TRBV12-5 with TRBJ2-5, with a possible D match to TRBD2 (6 bases). CDR1 LGHNT and CDR2 FRNRAP come from the germline V gene. V dropped 5 bases and J dropped 0 bases, with 13 bases sitting between them. The CDR3 consists of 15 residues. CDR3 residues: CASGTRGGDQETQYF. The CDR3 nucleotides read TGTGCTAGTGGTACCAGAGGAGGGGACCAAGAGACCCAGTACTTC.

The chain employs TRBV5-1 and TRBJ1-5; D unclear. Trimming removed 0 bases at V and 6 bases at J, with 13 bases between. The CDR3 runs 15 residues. Germline V gene sequence: CDR1 SGHRS, CDR2 YFSETQ. The CDR3 region has the DNA TGCGCCAGCAGCTTGGACGGGGTTGGCGGTCAGCCCCAGCATTTT. The encoded protein is CASSLDGVGGQPQHF.